This TCR beta chain was profiled in a study of T cells in Graves' hyperthyroidism and ophthalmopathy (dated by TCRdb to about 2019). In terms of the full investigation: Peripheral blood samples were taken at initial diagnosis, before any treatment was given. The 100 discovery patients were divided at random into training and test sets in a 7:3 ratio. Thyroid tissue and blood T-cell repertoires from six Graves' hyperthyroidism patients were also compared in the study. To identify distinguishing TCR V-J signatures, a discovery cohort of about 100 patients was used, comprising 43 with Graves' ophthalmopathy and 57 with stable Graves' hyperthyroidism. Prospective prediction of ophthalmopathy was tested in an independent validation cohort of approximately 19 hyperthyroidism patients and some 17 patients who later progressed to ophthalmopathy. Once sampling was done, hyperthyroidism patients were given methimazole at a starting dose of 30 mg daily, whereas ophthalmopathy patients were given high-dose intravenous methylprednisolone. The paper describes TCR Vbeta CDR3 sequencing of around 140 peripheral blood samples, made up of some 42 ophthalmopathy patients, approximately 73 hyperthyroidism patients and 17 progressor patients.

Graves' hyperthyroidism was defined as stable when no progression to ophthalmopathy occurred over 18 months of follow-up. Hyperthyroidism patients were newly diagnosed, had a disease duration of under 2 months, and were aged 18 to 65 years. The study excluded patients with uncontrolled infections, other autoimmune diseases, pregnancy or lactation. Diagnoses were established on the basis of clinical symptoms, serum thyroxine and TRAb, thyroid ultrasound, and orbital computed tomography. PBMCs were separated from 8 to 10 ml of fresh peripheral blood using Ficoll-Paque density gradient centrifugation. Total RNA was extracted using Trizol reagent, and RNA quality was assessed on an Agilent 2100 Bioanalyzer. TCR beta CDR3 regions were amplified from RNA transcripts. The TCR CDR3 was subjected to a first round of RT-PCR using the HTBI primer set and the Qiagen OneStep RT-PCR kit. A second multiplex PCR round built the libraries, followed by size selection and purification. The libraries were sequenced on an Illumina HiSeq2000 using paired-end 100 bp reads. The source study handled its data this way. SOAPnuke was used to process the raw data, with reads discarded if the reads contained adapters or uncalled bases, had a mean Phred below 15, or lacked an exact constant-primer or identifier match. High-quality paired reads were merged using COPE v1.2.5, and each unique nucleotide sequence was defined as a clonotype. MiTCR v1.1 was used to align clonotypes to the IMGT TRBV, TRBD and TRBJ reference segments. The analysis included only V-J combinations with a frequency above 0.0001, which together covered approximately 99% of the repertoires. The TCS score was defined as F50 (clonal expansion) divided by E x V (chaos), with BLOSUM62-based TCRdist calculated between CDR3 peptides within each V-J. Welch's t-statistics and random forest reduced just over 500 V-J features to fewer than 15, which were used in a naive Bayes classifier (R e1071). TCRdb reprocessing: public reads trimmed at Q25 with fastp, clones called with MiXCR, in-frame beta chains kept. A single entry per CDR3 protein holds the most common genes and DNA from its merged rows. None of the V and J calls come from the authors' own analysis; TCRdb made them. This sample holds fewer than 110,000 distinct CDR3 sequences; roughly 15% were observed only once. The ten largest make up 35% to 45% of the sample.

General conclusions and limits of the study: Most expanded thyroid clonotypes (frequency above 0.001) were also found in blood, which suggests that blood repertoires may mirror thyroid immune responses. In validation, the model predicted progression to ophthalmopathy a median of approximately 6.6 months before onset, with about 70% sensitivity and 72.22% specificity. Ophthalmopathy was separated from stable hyperthyroidism by a 13 V-J signature model, with around 88% sensitivity and approximately 81% specificity obtained in cross-validation and 80%/75% obtained in testing. No statistical method was used to set the sample size in advance, and investigators knew the group allocation.

Only a few counts were recorded for this clonotype. Its specific antigen is unknown. One base away there is no much larger clone; base qualities are not given. This clonotype originated in a woman aged 45-59 years with Graves' hyperthyroidism. Sequenced input: blood.

The bases are TGTGCCAGCAGCCCTACGGACGTAATGAATCAGCCCCAGCATTTT. Its translation reads: CASSPTDVMNQPQHF. Recombination joined TRBV14 with TRBJ1-5; a confident D gene designation cannot be given. CDR1 and CDR2 were assigned from the germline V gene as SGHDN and FVKESK. Including cysteine and phenylalanine, the CDR3 has 15 amino acids. Only CDR3 DNA remains: 45 bases, in frame from the first base. Trimming at the junction amounts to 4 bases on V and 4 bases on J, and the germline ends lie 14 bases apart.